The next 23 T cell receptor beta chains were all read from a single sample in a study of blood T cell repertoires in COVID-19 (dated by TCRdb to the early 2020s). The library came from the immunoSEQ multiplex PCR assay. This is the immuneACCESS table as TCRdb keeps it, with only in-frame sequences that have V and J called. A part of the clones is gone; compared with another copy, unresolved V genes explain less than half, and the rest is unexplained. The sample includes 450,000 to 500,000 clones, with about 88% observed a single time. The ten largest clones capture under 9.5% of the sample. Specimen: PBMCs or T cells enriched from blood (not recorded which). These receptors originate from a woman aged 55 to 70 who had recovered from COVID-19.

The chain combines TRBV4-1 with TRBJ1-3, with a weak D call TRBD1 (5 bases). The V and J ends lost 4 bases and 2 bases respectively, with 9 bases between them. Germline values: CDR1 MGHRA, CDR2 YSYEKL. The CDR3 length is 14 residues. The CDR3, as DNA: TGCGCCAGCAGCCCCGCGGGGGCTGGAAACACCATATATTTT. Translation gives CASSPAGAGNTIYF.

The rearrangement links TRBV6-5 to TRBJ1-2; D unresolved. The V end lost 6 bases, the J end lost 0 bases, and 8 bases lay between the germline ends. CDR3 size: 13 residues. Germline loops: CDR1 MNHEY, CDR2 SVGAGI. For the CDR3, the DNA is TGTGCCAGCAGCCTAATCTCTAACTATGGCTACACCTTC. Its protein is CASSLISNYGYTF.

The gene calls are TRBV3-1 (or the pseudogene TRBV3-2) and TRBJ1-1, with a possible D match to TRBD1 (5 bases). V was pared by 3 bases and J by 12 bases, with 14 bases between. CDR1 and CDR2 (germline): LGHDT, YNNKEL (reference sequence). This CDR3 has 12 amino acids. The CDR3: CASSHEAQGSFF. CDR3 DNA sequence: TGTGCCAGCAGCCACGAAGCCCAGGGTTCTTTCTTT.

The CDR3 DNA reads TGCAGCGTTGAAGTAGCGGGGGCGCTATCCTACAATGAGCAGTTCTTC. Its protein product is CSVEVAGALSYNEQFF. This chain links TRBV29-1 with TRBJ2-1; 9 positions agree with TRBD2. Unmatched junction bases numbered 5, after V lost 1 base and J lost 1 base. CDR3 length: 16 amino acids. Germline lookup yields CDR1 SQVTM and CDR2 ANQGSEA.

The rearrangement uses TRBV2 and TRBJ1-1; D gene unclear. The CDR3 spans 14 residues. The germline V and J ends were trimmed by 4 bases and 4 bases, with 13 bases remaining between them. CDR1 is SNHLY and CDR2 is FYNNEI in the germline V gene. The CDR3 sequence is CASSVGPPGTEAFF. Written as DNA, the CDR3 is TGTGCCAGCAGTGTAGGCCCCCCGGGCACTGAAGCTTTCTTT.

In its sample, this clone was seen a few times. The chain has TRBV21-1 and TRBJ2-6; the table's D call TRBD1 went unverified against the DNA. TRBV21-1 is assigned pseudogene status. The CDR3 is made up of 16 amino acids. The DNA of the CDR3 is TGTGCCAGCAGCTCGACAGGTCTCTCTGGGGCCAACGTCCTGACTTTC. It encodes CASSSTGLSGANVLTF.

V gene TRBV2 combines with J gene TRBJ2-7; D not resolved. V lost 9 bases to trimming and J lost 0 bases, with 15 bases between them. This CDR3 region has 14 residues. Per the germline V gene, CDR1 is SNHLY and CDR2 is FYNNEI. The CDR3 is CARSLDQSSYEQYV. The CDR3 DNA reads TGTGCCAGGTCACTCGATCAAAGCTCCTACGAGCAGTACGTC.

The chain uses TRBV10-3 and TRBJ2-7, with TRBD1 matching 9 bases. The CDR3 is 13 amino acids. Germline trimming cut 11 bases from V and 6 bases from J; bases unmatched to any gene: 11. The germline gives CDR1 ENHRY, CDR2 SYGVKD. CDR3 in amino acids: CASTRDRESEQYF. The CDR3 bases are TGTGCCTCAACCCGGGACAGGGAATCCGAGCAGTACTTC.

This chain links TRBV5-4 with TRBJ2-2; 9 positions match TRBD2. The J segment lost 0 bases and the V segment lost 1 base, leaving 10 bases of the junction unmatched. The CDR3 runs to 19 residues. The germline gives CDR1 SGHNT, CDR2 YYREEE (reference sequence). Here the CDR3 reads CASSLPWGSGGTNTGELFF. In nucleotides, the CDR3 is TGTGCCAGCAGCTTGCCCTGGGGTAGCGGGGGAACGAACACCGGGGAGCTGTTTTTT.

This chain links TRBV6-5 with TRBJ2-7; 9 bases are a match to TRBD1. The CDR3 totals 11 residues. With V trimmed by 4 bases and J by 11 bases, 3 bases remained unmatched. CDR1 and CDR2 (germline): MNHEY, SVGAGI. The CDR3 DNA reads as TGTGCCAGCAGTTGGGGACAGGGAGAGTACTTC. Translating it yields CASSWGQGEYF.

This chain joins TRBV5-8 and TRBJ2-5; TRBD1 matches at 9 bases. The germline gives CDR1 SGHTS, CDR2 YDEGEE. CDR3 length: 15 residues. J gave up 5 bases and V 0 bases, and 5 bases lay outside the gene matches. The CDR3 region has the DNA TGTGCCAGCAGCTTGGCCGGGACAGGGTCGGAGACCCAGTACTTC. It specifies CASSLAGTGSETQYF.

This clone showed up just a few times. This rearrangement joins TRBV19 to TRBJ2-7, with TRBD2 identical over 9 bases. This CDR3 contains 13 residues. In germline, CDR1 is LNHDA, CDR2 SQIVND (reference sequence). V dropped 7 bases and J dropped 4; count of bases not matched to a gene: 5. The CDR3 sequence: CASTPSGAYEQYF. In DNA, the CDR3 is TGTGCCAGTACTCCTAGCGGGGCGTACGAGCAGTACTTC.

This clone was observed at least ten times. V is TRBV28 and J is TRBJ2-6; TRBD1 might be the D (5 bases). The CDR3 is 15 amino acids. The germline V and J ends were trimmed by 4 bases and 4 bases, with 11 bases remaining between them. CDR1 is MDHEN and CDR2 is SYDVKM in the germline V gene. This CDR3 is CASSSDSLGANVLTF. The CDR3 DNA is TGTGCCAGCAGTTCTGACAGCCTAGGGGCCAACGTCCTGACTTTC.

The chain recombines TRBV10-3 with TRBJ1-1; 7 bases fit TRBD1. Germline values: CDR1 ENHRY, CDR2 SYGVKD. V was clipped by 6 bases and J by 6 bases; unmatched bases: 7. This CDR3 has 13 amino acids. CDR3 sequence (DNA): TGTGCCATCAGGAAAGACAGGGAGGCTGAAGCTTTCTTT. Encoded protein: CAIRKDREAEAFF.

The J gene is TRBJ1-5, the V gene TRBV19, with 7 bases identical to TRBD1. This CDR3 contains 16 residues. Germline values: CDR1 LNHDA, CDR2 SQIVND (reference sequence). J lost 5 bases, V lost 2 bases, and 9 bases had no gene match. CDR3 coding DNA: TGTGCCAGTAGTATAAGAGGGACAGCAGCCTATCAGCCCCAGCATTTT. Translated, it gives CASSIRGTAAYQPQHF.

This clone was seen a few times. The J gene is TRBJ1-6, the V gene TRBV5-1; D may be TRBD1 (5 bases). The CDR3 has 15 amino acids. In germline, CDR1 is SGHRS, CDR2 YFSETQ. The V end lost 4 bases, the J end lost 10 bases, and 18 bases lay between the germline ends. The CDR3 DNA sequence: TGCGCCAGCAGCCTTACTGGGGGGGAGCGGTCACCCCTCCACTTT. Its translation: CASSLTGGERSPLHF. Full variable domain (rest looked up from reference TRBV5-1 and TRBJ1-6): KAGVTQTPRYLIKTRGQQVTLSCSPISGHRSVSWYQQTPGQGLQFLFEYFSETQRNKGNFPGRFSGRQFSNSRSEMNVSTLELGDSALYLCASSLTGGERSPLHFGNGTRLTVT.

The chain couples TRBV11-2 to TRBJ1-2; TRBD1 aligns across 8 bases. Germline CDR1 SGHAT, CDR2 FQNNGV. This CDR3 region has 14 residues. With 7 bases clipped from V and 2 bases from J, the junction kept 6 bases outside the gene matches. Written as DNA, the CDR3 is TGTGCCAGCACCATGACAGGGGTCAACTATGGCTACACCTTC. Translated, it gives CASTMTGVNYGYTF.

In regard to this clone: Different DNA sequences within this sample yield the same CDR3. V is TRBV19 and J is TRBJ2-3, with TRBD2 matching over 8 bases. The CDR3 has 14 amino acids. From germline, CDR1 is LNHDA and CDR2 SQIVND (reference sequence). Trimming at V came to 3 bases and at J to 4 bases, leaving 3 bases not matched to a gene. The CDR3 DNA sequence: TGTGCCAGTAGTATCGGGGGGGGTTCAGATACGCAGTATTTT. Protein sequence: CASSIGGGSDTQYF.

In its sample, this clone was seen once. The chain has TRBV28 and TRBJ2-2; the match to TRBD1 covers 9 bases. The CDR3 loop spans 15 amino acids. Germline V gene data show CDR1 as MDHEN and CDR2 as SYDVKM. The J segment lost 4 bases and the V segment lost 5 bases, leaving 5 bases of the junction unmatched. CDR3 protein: CASSTGGAGTGELFF. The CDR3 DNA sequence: TGTGCCAGCAGTACAGGGGGCGCCGGCACCGGGGAGCTGTTTTTT.

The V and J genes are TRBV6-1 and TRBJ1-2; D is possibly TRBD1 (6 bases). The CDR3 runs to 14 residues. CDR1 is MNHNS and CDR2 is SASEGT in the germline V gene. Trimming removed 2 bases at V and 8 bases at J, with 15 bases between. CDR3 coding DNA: TGTGCCAGCAGTGAAACGCAGGGGCTAGGAGGCTACACCTTC. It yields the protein CASSETQGLGGYTF.

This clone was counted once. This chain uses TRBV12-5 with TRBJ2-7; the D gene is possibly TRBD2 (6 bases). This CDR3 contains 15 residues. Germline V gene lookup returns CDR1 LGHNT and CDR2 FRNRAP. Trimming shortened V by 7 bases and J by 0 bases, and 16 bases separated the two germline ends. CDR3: CASAWRGPSSYEQYV. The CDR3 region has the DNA TGTGCTAGTGCCTGGAGGGGACCGAGCTCCTACGAGCAGTACGTC.

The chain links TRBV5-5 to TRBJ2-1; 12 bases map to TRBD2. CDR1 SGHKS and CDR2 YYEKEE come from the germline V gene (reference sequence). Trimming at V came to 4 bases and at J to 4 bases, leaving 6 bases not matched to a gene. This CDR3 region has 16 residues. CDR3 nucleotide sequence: TGTGCCAGCAGCCCCAGGACTAGCGGGACTTACAATGAGCAGTTCTTC. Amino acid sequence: CASSPRTSGTYNEQFF.

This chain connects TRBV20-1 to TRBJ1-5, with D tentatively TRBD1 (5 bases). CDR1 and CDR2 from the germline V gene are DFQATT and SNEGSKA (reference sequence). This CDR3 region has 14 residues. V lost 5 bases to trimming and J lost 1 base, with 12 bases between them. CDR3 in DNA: TGCAGTGCTTGTGAGGGGCAGAGCAATCAGCCCCAGCATTTT. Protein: CSACEGQSNQPQHF.